This note documents a single T cell receptor beta chain sequence. The data belong to a study of OX40 agonist ivuxolimab in advanced cancers. Study information: Every patient in dose escalation had hepatocellular carcinoma, melanoma, renal cell or head and neck cancer.

This CDR3 comprises 15 residues. Trimming removed 5 bases at V and 5 bases at J, with 20 bases between. Germline V gene lookup returns CDR1 SGHTS and CDR2 YDEGEE. Clones were sequenced by immunoSEQ multiplex PCR, and TCRdb holds only the in-frame ones, with some missing. The profile covers 55,000 or so clones, with 87% appearing a single time and about a sixth taken by the ten largest. The chain combines TRBV5-8 with TRBJ2-7, with D possibly being TRBD2 (6 bases). This receptor was taken from an adult with an advanced solid tumor such as melanoma, head and neck, liver or kidney cancer. The sample in question was CD4+ or CD8+ T cells sorted from blood, obtained in a trial of the OX40 agonist ivuxolimab. CDR3 nucleotide sequence: TGTGCCAGCAGTTCCTGGGGGAGGCCACAACACGAGCAGTACTTC. It encodes CASSSWGRPQHEQYF.